This T cell receptor (beta chain) appears in the sequencing data of a study of CD8 T cells in ankylosing spondylitis. TCRdb processed the 5' RACE reads anew with MiXCR; each CDR3 protein has one entry. Of around 890,000 distinct CDR3 sequences listed, 12% are singletons. For this clonotype: Its target is not known.

Study-level results: Eight or nine highly homologous variants formed a TCR beta motif that appeared characteristic of ankylosing spondylitis blood.

The CDR3 has 14 amino acids. V was clipped by 6 bases and J by 6 bases; unmatched bases: 9. Germline lookup yields CDR1 MGHDK and CDR2 SYGVNS. This receptor was identified in a male donor with ankylosing spondylitis. The V call is TRBV25-1, the J call TRBJ1-2, with 8 positions matching TRBD1. The sequencing sample was made of blood, either unsorted or a sorted T cell fraction (not recorded which). The CDR3 region is CASSPGRGRDGYTF. The CDR3 DNA sequence: TGTGCCAGCAGCCCAGGCAGGGGGCGAGATGGCTACACCTTC.